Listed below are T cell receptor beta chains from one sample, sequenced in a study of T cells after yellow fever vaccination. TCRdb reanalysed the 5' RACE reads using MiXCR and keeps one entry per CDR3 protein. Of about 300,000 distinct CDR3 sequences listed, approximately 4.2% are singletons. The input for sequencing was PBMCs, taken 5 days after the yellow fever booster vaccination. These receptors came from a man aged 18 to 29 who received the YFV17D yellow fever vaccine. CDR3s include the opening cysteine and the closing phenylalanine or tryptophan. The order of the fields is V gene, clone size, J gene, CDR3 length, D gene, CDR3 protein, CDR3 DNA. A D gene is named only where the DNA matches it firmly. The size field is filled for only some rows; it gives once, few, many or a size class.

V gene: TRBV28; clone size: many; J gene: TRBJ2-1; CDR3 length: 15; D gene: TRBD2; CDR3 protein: CASRYPSGSYNEQFF; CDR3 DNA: TGTGCCAGCAGGTACCCTAGCGGCTCCTACAATGAGCAGTTCTTC
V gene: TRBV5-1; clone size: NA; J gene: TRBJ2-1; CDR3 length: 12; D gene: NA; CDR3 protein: CASRFIGDEQFF; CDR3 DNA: TGCGCCAGCCGCTTTATCGGGGATGAGCAGTTCTTC
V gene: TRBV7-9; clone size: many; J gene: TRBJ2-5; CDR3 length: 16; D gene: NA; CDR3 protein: CASSSGNYRDLETQYF; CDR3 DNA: TGTGCCAGCAGCTCAGGCAACTACAGGGATTTGGAGACCCAGTACTTC
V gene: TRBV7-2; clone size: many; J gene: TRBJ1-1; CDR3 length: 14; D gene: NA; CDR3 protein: CASSLTGPPTEAFF; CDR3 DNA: TGTGCCAGCAGCTTAACTGGGCCCCCCACTGAAGCTTTCTTT
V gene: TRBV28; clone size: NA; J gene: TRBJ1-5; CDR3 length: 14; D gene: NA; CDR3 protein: CASRRQSSNQPQHF; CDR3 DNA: TGTGCCAGCAGGCGACAGAGTAGCAATCAGCCCCAGCATTTT
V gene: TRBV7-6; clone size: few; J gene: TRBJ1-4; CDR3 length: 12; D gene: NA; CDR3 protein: CASSFGNEKLFF; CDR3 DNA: TGTGCCAGCAGCTTCGGGAATGAAAAACTGTTTTTT
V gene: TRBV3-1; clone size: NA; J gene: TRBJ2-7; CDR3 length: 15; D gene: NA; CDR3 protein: CASSQSWDGAYEQYF; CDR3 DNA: TGTGCCAGCAGCCAATCTTGGGACGGAGCCTACGAGCAGTACTTC
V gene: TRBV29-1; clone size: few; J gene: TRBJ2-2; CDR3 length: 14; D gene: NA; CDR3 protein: CSVEDRGYTGELFF; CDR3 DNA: TGCAGCGTTGAAGATCGCGGTTACACCGGGGAGCTGTTTTTT
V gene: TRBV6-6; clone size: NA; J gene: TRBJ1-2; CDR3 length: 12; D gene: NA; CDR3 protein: CASSYLNYGYTF; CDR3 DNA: TGTGCCAGCAGTTACTTAAACTATGGCTACACCTTC
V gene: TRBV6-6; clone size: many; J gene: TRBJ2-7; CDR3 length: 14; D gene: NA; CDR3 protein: CASSSAALSYEQYF; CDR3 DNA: TGTGCCAGCAGTTCGGCAGCTCTATCCTACGAGCAGTACTTC
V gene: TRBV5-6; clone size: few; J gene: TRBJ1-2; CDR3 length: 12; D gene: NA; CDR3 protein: CASSLTAYGYTF; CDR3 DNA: TGTGCCAGCAGCTTAACAGCCTATGGCTACACCTTC
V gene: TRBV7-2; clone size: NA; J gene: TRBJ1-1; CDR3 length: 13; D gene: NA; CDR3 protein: CASSLGYALEAFF; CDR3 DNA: TGTGCCAGCAGCTTAGGATACGCCCTTGAAGCTTTCTTT
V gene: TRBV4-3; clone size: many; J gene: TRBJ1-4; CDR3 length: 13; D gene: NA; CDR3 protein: CASSQDQWEKLFF; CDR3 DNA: TGCGCCAGCAGCCAAGATCAATGGGAAAAACTGTTTTTT
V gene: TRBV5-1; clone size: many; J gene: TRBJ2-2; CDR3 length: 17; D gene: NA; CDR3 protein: CASSWGYGGLNTGELFF; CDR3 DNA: TGCGCCAGCAGCTGGGGTTATGGTGGACTAAACACCGGGGAGCTGTTTTTT
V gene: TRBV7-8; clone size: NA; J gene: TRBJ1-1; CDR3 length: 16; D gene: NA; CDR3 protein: CASSLADFGGDMEAFF; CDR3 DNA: TGTGCCAGCAGCTTAGCGGATTTCGGGGGGGATATGGAAGCTTTCTTT
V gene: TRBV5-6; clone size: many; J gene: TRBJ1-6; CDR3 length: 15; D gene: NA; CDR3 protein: CASSLDGYYNSPLHF; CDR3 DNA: TGTGCCAGCAGCTTGGACGGATACTATAATTCACCCCTCCACTTT
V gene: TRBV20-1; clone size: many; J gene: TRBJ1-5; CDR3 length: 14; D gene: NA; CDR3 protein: CSARGVGGYQPQHF; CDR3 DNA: TGCAGTGCTAGAGGGGTAGGGGGGTATCAGCCCCAGCATTTT
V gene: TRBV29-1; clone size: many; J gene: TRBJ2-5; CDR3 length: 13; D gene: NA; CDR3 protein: CSVEEARKETQYF; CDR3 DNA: TGCAGCGTTGAAGAGGCTAGAAAAGAGACCCAGTACTTC
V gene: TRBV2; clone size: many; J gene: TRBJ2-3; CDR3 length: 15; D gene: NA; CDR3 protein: CASSDGGPSTDTQYF; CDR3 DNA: TGTGCCAGCAGTGACGGGGGGCCCAGCACAGATACGCAGTATTTT
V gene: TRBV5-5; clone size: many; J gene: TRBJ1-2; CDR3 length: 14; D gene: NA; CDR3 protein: CASSLVWTSYGYTF; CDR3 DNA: TGTGCCAGCAGCTTAGTTTGGACGAGCTATGGCTACACCTTC
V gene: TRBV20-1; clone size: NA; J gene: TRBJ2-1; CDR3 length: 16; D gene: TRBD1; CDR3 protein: CSARRRDRSSYNEQFF; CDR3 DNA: TGCAGTGCTAGACGCCGGGACAGAAGCTCCTACAATGAGCAGTTCTTC
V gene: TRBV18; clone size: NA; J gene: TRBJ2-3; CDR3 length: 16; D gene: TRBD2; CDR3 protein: CASSPTLAASTDTQYF; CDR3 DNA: TGTGCCAGCTCACCGACGCTAGCGGCTAGCACAGATACGCAGTATTTT
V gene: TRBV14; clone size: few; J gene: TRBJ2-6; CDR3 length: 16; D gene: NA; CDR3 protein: CASSQDRRAWANVLTF; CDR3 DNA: TGTGCCAGCAGCCAAGATCGCAGGGCCTGGGCCAACGTCCTGACTTTC
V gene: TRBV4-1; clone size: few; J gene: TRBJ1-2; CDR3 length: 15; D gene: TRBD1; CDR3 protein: CASSRTGQGASDYTF; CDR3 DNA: TGCGCCAGCAGCAGAACTGGACAGGGGGCTTCTGACTACACCTTC
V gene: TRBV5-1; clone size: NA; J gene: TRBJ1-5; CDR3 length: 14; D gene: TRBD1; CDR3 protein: CASDGQGAYQPQHF; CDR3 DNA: TGCGCCAGCGACGGACAGGGCGCCTATCAGCCCCAGCATTTT
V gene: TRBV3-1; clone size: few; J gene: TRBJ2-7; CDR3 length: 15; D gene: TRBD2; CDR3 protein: CASSQGGLVFGEQYF; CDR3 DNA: TGTGCCAGCAGCCAAGGGGGACTAGTTTTCGGCGAGCAGTACTTC
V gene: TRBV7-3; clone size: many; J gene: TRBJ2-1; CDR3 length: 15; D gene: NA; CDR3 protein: CASSFLGGLNNEQFF; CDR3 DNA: TGTGCCAGCAGCTTCTTAGGGGGGCTGAACAATGAGCAGTTCTTC
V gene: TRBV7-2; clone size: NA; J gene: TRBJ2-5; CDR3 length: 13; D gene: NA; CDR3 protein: CASSFPVQETQYF; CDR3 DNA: TGTGCCAGCAGCTTCCCGGTCCAAGAGACCCAGTACTTC
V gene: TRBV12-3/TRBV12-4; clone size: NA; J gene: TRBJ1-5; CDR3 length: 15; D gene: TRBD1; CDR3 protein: CASSLGTGTYQPQHF; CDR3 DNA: TGTGCCAGCAGTCTGGGGACAGGGACGTATCAGCCCCAGCATTTT
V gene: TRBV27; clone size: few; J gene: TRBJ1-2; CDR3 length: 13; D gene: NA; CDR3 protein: CASSLRGGQGYTF; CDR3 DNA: TGTGCCAGCAGTTTAAGAGGGGGTCAGGGCTACACCTTC
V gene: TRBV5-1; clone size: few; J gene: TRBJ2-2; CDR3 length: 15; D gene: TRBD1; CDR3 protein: CASSLTTGDTGELFF; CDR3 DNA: TGCGCCAGCAGCCTGACGACAGGGGACACCGGGGAGCTGTTTTTT
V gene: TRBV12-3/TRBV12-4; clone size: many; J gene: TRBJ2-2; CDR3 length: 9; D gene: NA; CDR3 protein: CASEAELFF; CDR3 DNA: TGTGCCAGCGAAGCGGAGCTGTTTTTT
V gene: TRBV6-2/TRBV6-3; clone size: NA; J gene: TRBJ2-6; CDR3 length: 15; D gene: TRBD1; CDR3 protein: CASSWPGGGANVLTF; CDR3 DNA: TGTGCCAGCAGTTGGCCAGGGGGAGGGGCCAACGTCCTGACTTTC
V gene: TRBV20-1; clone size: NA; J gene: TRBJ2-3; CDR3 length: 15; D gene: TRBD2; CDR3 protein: CSWTLAGARGDTQYF; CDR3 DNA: TGCAGTTGGACACTAGCGGGGGCTCGGGGAGATACGCAGTATTTT
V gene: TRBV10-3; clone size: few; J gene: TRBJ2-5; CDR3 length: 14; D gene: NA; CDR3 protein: CAISGGSREETQYF; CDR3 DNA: TGTGCCATCAGTGGGGGAAGCAGGGAAGAGACCCAGTACTTC
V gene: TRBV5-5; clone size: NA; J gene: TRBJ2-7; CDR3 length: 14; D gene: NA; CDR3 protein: CASSHRQETYEQYF; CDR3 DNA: TGTGCCAGCAGCCACCGACAGGAGACCTACGAGCAGTACTTC